Sequencing of this T cell receptor beta chain was carried out in a study of cytomegalovirus exposure and HLA in healthy donors. Study observations and caveats: TCR beta sequences numbering 15,000 to 20,000 were associated with HLA alleles at 0.05 false discovery rate in a later analysis. A later analysis found common viral pathogens apparently linked to several of the most significant clusters.

Points on this clone: Its antigen is unidentified.

Use of 60 Vbeta and 13 Jbeta primers characterized the PCR. Authors' analysis steps: Later work found approximately 80 million unique TCR beta chains, with about 10 million shared. Here immunoSEQ multiplex PCR was the method, and the copy in TCRdb shows in-frame clones only, minus some. V and J calls and clone size are those listed in that table; D and trimming were worked out from the DNA. The repertoire holds some 150,000 clones, with roughly 77% as singletons. Losses at the gene ends were 3 bases for V and 5 bases for J; bases not matched to a gene: 7. Germline-derived CDR1 and CDR2 are SGDLS and YYNGEE. The CDR3 spans 14 residues.

Sample: PBMCs. The sequence derives from a human donor in good health. The gene calls are TRBV9 and TRBJ1-1; 7 bases map to TRBD1. The CDR3 reads CASSGYRGKTEAFF. For the CDR3, the DNA is TGTGCCAGCAGCGGATACAGGGGAAAAACTGAAGCTTTCTTT. Variable domain in full (rest from reference TRBV9 and TRBJ1-1): DSGVTQTPKHLITATGQRVTLRCSPRSGDLSVYWYQQSLDQGLQFLIQYYNGEERAKGNILERFSAQQFPDLHSELNLSSLELGDSALYFCASSGYRGKTEAFFGQGTRLTVV.